Described below is a single T cell receptor (beta chain) sequence and its context. Its antigen is not yet known. No quality values exist for individual bases; no much larger clone is one base distant. This sample stems from a study of cytomegalovirus exposure and HLA in healthy donors (dated by TCRdb to about 2017). General notes on the study: In an earlier analysis of some 610 of the donors, 276 Gb of sequence data and about 110 million unique TCR beta sequences from about 190 million T cells were reported. Besides the first cohort of 666 subjects, a separate validation cohort made up of 95 to 150 different subjects was used. Typing coverage differed by locus: A, B, C, DRB1 and DQB1 were typed in roughly 629-630 donors, DQA1 in approximately 520, DPA1 in roughly 590, and DPB1 in 400 to 480. An early release that covered about 640 HLA-typed donors contained approximately 320 gigabases of sequencing data and roughly 84 million unique TCR sequences. The T cell repertoires of 670 or so subjects were profiled by immunosequencing and related to cytomegalovirus serostatus. An earlier analysis of around 580 of the donors used high-throughput TCR beta sequencing to judge whether each TCR beta V gene segment behaved as functional or pseudogenic. Of the roughly 410 genotyped donors, less than 85% were placed in the genetic ancestry cluster associated with self-reported Caucasian donors. Donor age, sex, ethnicity and CMV serostatus were collected together with the repertoire data. Among roughly 400 genotyped donors of the cohort, an average of roughly 240,000 unique TCR beta nucleotide sequences were sequenced per donor, roughly 20% of them non-productive. High-throughput TCR immunosequencing, statistical association of individual TCRs with disease status, and machine learning were combined to predict cytomegalovirus infection status. In a later analysis, previously published TCR beta repertoires from 670 or so donors were re-analyzed and high-resolution HLA genotyping was added so that TCR occurrence patterns could be studied. Several DR-DQ haplotypes were handled as single units for association and clustering because linkage in the cohort was strong. A later genetic analysis took genome-wide SNP genotypes for 398 of the 666 donors and used that subset as a discovery cohort. All discovery cohort repertoires had been generated using a single sequencing platform. Rather than drawing on any new phenotypic data, the later analysis identified candidate immune exposures from TCR beta sequences and the way those sequences occurred across donors. HLA typing included class I and class II loci at four-digit resolution. The aim of the study was to test whether cataloging public T cell receptors could identify signatures of past pathogen exposure.

In total, around 600 healthy bone marrow donors made up the cohort. At the time of sampling, all cohort members were nominally healthy, though unrecorded immune exposures were likely present. The donor tested CMV seronegative and was one of the 352 seronegative cohort members. A peripheral blood sample was collected from each donor, and TCR beta sequencing was performed on peripheral blood mononuclear cells. The Qiagen DNeasy Blood Extraction Kit was used to extract genomic DNA from the blood cell samples. Beyond this particular receptor, the publication reports: In this cohort, only TCR beta chains were sequenced, and detectable features were limited by the absence of alpha or paired-chain data. Most CMV-associated TCR beta chains appeared to be HLA-restricted in a later analysis, and the HLA associations seemed to be driven largely by CMV exposure. Strong co-occurrence of HLA alleles, especially DR and DQ, made assigning TCR associations to individual alleles difficult. CMV serostatus was the only immune exposure information available for the cohort. It was suggested by the authors that the approach could potentially be generalized to other disease states and immunological phenotypes. Across donors, most TCR sequences were observed very rarely, whereas some public TCRs were present in many individuals. Sequencing depth was assumed to be roughly uniform across donors in the presence/absence analyses, though that assumption may not hold. V-gene and J-gene trimming of TCR beta chains was associated with a missense DCLRE1C variant in a later genetic analysis, and the association was replicated in an independent cohort. A further reported finding was that TCR beta sequences accurately predicted the HLA-A and HLA-B alleles for most subjects in the first cohort. In a later analysis, HLA-associated TCR beta chains showed more clonal expansion and lower generation probabilities than non-associated chains that were equally common. In a later analysis, the rate of TCR association differed among HLA loci, with DRB1 alleles having the most associated TCRs and HLA-C alleles having the fewest. The classifier was reported to diagnose cytomegalovirus status with high specificity and sensitivity in both the original and validation cohorts. The study gave a list of 150 to 200 TCR beta chains associated with cytomegalovirus. A later analysis associated about 16,000 TCR beta sequences with specific HLA alleles at a false discovery rate of 0.05. In an earlier analysis of approximately 590 of the donors, most TCR beta V segments appeared in productive rearrangements about 87% or about 30% of the time, broadly matching IMGT annotations. In a later analysis, several top co-occurrence clusters were reported to appear linked to parvovirus B19, influenza, CMV and Epstein-Barr virus. Because HLA typing was missing for some donors at each locus, association tests included only the typed subset. Correlated functional status among segregating V segments might reflect linkage disequilibrium, but an unknown experimental factor could not be ruled out. A cluster of highly shared sequence variants was judged likely to be a technical artifact of the sequencing pipeline. In vitro tests confirmed that a few of the cytomegalovirus-associated TCR beta chains recognize cytomegalovirus antigens. A later genetic analysis reported fewer N-insertions in productive TCRs among donors in an Asian-associated ancestry cluster than the roughly 700-donor mean. The earlier analysis of around 600 of the donors excluded 15 to 20 rarely observed V segments, including chromosome 9 orphons, because counts were too low.

Receptor amplification or capture employed the immunoSEQ multiplex PCR assay. For the multiplex PCR, a mixture combining 60 forward primers for TCR Vbeta segments and 13 reverse primers for TCR Jbeta segments was used. Amplification of the CDR3 region of rearranged TCR beta genes was performed with a multiplex PCR assay on genomic DNA. On the Illumina HiSeq System, the amplified TCR beta libraries were sequenced as 87-base-pair reads. Per the original workflow: A later analysis counted approximately 84 million unique TCR beta chains across the 690 or so repertoires, and some 11 million of these chains were shared by at least two donors. A nearest-neighbor algorithm error-corrected the raw reads and collapsed the reads into unique sequences, merging closely related sequences to remove PCR and sequencing errors. To assign V, D and J gene segments, CDR3 sequences were aligned to IMGT reference sequences. For a sequence to be retained, a match of at least six nucleotides was required to both a V gene segment and a J gene segment. Rearrangements were called productive when the CDR3 lacked stop codons and stayed in frame with V and J; all others were non-productive. Following IMGT convention, CDR3 was defined as the stretch from the second conserved V-encoded cysteine up to the conserved J-encoded phenylalanine. In an earlier analysis of 550 to 650 of the donors, sequences lacking an unambiguous match to a single V gene segment were excluded. An earlier analysis of approximately 590 of the donors classified V segments as functional when productive rearrangements were above 56.7% and as segregating when the standard deviation between donors was above 5%. To diagnose cytomegalovirus status from the catalog of TCR beta chain sequences, a statistical classification framework was built. In a later analysis, TCR nucleotide sequences were compared against IMGT/GENE-DB human TR gene sequences so that V and J genes could be assigned. A later analysis assigned CDR3 sequences and most-parsimonious VDJ recombination scenarios with the TCRdist pipeline. In a later analysis, each TCR beta chain was defined by its CDR3 amino acid sequence together with its V-gene family, and reads without a unique V-gene family were excluded. A later analysis removed 500 to 650 highly shared, low-generation-probability nucleotide sequences to deal with suspected cross-contamination and a sequencing artifact. In a later analysis, a clonal expansion index for each public chain was calculated from normalized within-repertoire ranks of inferred template counts. In a later analysis, generation probabilities were computed using a VDJ recombination model fitted to out-of-frame rearrangements, and the results were checked against IGoR. Hypergeometric tests were used in a later analysis to score TCR-TCR, TCR-HLA and TCR-CMV co-occurrence, with a repertoire-size bias correction applied to the TCR pairs. To estimate false discovery rates, a later analysis permuted the HLA or CMV assignments 20 times. A later analysis grouped co-occurring TCRs with DBSCAN, adding TCRdist sequence similarity when clustering within HLA-allele-positive subsets. Repertoires with fewer than 30,000 or more than 120,000 public chains were left out of co-occurrence clustering, as were five repertoires with anomalous nucleotide sharing. TCRdb limited this immuneACCESS table to in-frame rearrangements with V and J called. A share of clones is missing; checked studies link under half to unresolved V genes, and the rest is unexplained. D and trimming come from the DNA, and the V and J calls and clone size come from that table. This sample comprises some 120,000 clones, roughly 81% of them detected only once. The top ten clonotypes cover approximately 1.1% of the sample.

The sample taken for sequencing was PBMCs. The TCR originated in a woman aged 30 to 39 in good health and CMV-seronegative.

The sequenced DNA: TGTGCCAGCAGAAAAAGGGGTGAGCAGTTCTTC. This codes for CASRKRGEQFF. The chain is made from TRBV6-5 and TRBJ2-1; the D gene is perhaps TRBD1, from 5 matching bases. There are 11 amino acids in the CDR3, from cysteine to phenylalanine inclusive. Only CDR3 DNA is held: 33 bases, read in frame from base 1. Taken from the germline V gene, the CDR1 and CDR2 loops are MNHEY and SVGAGI. Relative to germline, V is 6 bases shorter and J is 9 bases shorter, with 9 bases between their ends.